This TCR beta chain comes out of a study of blood T cells in healthy people across ages. CDR1 is MNHEY and CDR2 is SMNVEV in the germline V gene (reference sequence). The CDR3 sequence is 20 residues long. Trimming cost V 5 bases and J 0 bases; bases outside gene matches: 16. Isolated per sample were at least 7 million PBMCs. Each sample provided at least 5 micrograms of extracted total RNA. A second PCR of 7 to 11 cycles used a sample-barcoded 5' primer and a J-beta primer mix. TCRdb reanalysed the 5' RACE reads using MiXCR and keeps one entry per CDR3 protein. The sample holds nearly 1 million distinct CDR3 sequences; about 53% are singletons and the top ten take about a fifth.

Sequenced input: blood. This receptor was identified in a woman between 55 and 75 years old in good health. The chain couples TRBV27 to TRBJ2-4; 10 bases map to TRBD1. CDR3 sequence (DNA): TGTGCCAGCAGTCCAATAGGACAGGGGGGAGCCCAACTAGCCAAAAACATTCAGTACTTC. Amino acids: CASSPIGQGGAQLAKNIQYF.